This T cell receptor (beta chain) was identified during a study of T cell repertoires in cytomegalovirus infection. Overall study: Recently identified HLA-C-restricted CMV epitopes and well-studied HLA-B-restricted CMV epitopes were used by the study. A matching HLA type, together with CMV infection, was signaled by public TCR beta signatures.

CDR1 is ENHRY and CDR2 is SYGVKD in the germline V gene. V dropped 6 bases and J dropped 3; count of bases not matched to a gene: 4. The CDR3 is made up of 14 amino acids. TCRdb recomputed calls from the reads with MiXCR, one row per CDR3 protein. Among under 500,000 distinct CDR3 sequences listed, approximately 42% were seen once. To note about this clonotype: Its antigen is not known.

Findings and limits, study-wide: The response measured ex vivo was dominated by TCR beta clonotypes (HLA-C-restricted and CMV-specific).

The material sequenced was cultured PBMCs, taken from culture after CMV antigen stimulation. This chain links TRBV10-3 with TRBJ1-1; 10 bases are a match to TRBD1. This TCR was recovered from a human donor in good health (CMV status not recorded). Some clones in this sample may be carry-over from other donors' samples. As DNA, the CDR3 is TGTGCCATCAGCCCGGGACAGGGGCACACTGAAGCTTTCTTT. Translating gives CAISPGQGHTEAFF.